This T cell receptor (beta chain) stems from a study of control samples from healthy donors and cancer patients. The data were produced by immunoSEQ multiplex PCR, yet TCRdb's version contains in-frame clones alone and is incomplete. Among about 150,000 clones listed, around 96% were seen once. CDR3 length: 21 amino acids. Per germline, CDR1 LGHDT and CDR2 YNNKEL (reference sequence). V was trimmed by 4 bases and J by 0 bases, leaving 30 bases between them. The sequenced sample was blood. V usage is TRBV3-1 (or the pseudogene TRBV3-2) and J usage is TRBJ1-2; tentatively, D is TRBD1 (5 bases). The receptor was derived from a man aged 35 to 55 in good health. CDR3 protein: CASSLSFPGRVRRTTNYGYTF. The DNA for the CDR3 is TGTGCCAGCAGCCTTAGCTTCCCAGGGAGGGTTCGGAGGACAACTAACTATGGCTACACCTTC.